These T cell receptor beta chains were read from a single sample in a study of a mutant IDH1 vaccine in newly diagnosed glioma. Profiling relied on immunoSEQ multiplex PCR, and the TCRdb table lists in-frame clones only, not all of them. The table shows around 15,000 clones, with nearly 97% occurring only once. The specimen was peripheral blood mononuclear cells (PBMCs), collected from a glioma patient treated with radiotherapy, temozolomide or both. These receptor sequences come from a woman between 18 and 30 years old with glioma. Some clones in this sample may be carry-over from other donors' samples. The CDR3 runs from the conserved cysteine through the conserved F or W. D genes are given only for firm matches. The size of a clone is reported for some rows only, either as once, few or many, or as a class for expanded clones.

J | size | D | V | DNA | CDR3
TRBJ1-4 | NA | TRBD1 | TRBV6-6 | TGTGCCAGCAGTCAGGACAGGGGGGTTGAAAAACTGTTTTTT | CASSQDRGVEKLFF
TRBJ1-1 | NA | NA | TRBV6-5 | TGTGCCAGCAACCGGGACGCAGGATTATACACTGAAGCTTTCTTT | CASNRDAGLYTEAFF
TRBJ1-1 | NA | TRBD1 | TRBV29-1 | TGCAGCGCCCACCGGGGACAGGGGGCTACTGAAGCTTTCTTT | CSAHRGQGATEAFF
TRBJ1-4 | NA | NA | TRBV5-1 | TGCGCCAGCAGCGCTAGGACAGCAGCTAATGAAAAACTGTTTTTT | CASSARTAANEKLFF
TRBJ2-5 | NA | NA | TRBV5-4 | TGTGCCAGCAGCGGGGACGTCCTCCAAGAGACCCAGTACTTC | CASSGDVLQETQYF
TRBJ1-5 | NA | NA | TRBV4-1 | TGCGCCAGCAGCCAAGATTGGACAGCCACTTATCAGCCCCAGCATTTT | CASSQDWTATYQPQHF
TRBJ1-6 | NA | NA | TRBV4-3 | TGCGCCAGCAGCCAATTCGTCTTGGGGGTATCACCCCTCCACTTT | CASSQFVLGVSPLHF
TRBJ1-1 | NA | NA | TRBV28 | TGTGCCAGCAGTTTATTCCGGGACAACACTGAAGCTTTCTTT | CASSLFRDNTEAFF
TRBJ1-3 | NA | NA | TRBV28 | TGTGCCAGCAGTCTCACCACCGGACAGTTTCCATCTGGAAACACCATATATTTT | CASSLTTGQFPSGNTIYF
TRBJ1-2 | NA | NA | TRBV27 | TGTGCCAGCAGACCAACAGGGAGTGGAAACTATGGCTACACCTTC | CASRPTGSGNYGYTF
TRBJ2-2 | NA | TRBD2 | TRBV18 | TGTGCCAGCTCACCACTTCTAGCGGGAGACACCGGGGAGCTGTTTTTT | CASSPLLAGDTGELFF
TRBJ1-5 | once | NA | TRBV5-1 | TGCGCCAGCAGCGCGGGGGTGGGGGCTTCCAATCAGCCCCAGCATTTT | CASSAGVGASNQPQHF
TRBJ1-1 | NA | TRBD1 | TRBV6-1 | TGTGCCAGCAGAGAACAGGGGGCGCGGACTGAAGCTTTCTTT | CASREQGARTEAFF
TRBJ1-5 | once | NA | TRBV2 | TGTGCCAGCAGTCAAGGACTTAGCAATCAGCCCCAGCATTTT | CASSQGLSNQPQHF
TRBJ2-1 | NA | NA | TRBV5-1 | TGCGCCAGCACCCAAACCCCTAGGGATGAGCAGTTCTTC | CASTQTPRDEQFF
TRBJ2-2 | NA | NA | TRBV19 | TGTGCCAGTAGTGCCAGGGTGGGGACGGCGAACACCGGGGAGCTGTTTTTT | CASSARVGTANTGELFF
TRBJ1-5 | NA | NA | TRBV6-5 | TGTGCCAGCAGTTATTCGCCGGCAGGCGGTCAGCCCCAGCATTTT | CASSYSPAGGQPQHF
TRBJ1-2 | once | NA | TRBV27 | TGTGCCAGCAGTTCCCCAGGGGCGGTGGGCTACACCTTC | CASSSPGAVGYTF
TRBJ2-5 | once | TRBD1 | TRBV18 | TGTGCCAGCTCACTACTGACAGGGGGAGGCCAAGAGACCCAGTACTTC | CASSLLTGGGQETQYF
TRBJ2-1 | NA | TRBD2 | TRBV7-9 | TGTGCCAGCAGCCCGACTAGCAACGATGAGCAGTTCTTC | CASSPTSNDEQFF
TRBJ2-7 | NA | TRBD2 | TRBV30 | TGTGCCTGGAGTTCGGGGGGAGTCGTCTACGAGCAGTACTTC | CAWSSGGVVYEQYF
TRBJ1-2 | once | NA | TRBV11-3 | TGTGCCAGCAGCTCCGATAACAGGGAAGGCTACACCTTC | CASSSDNREGYTF
TRBJ2-5 | NA | TRBD2 | TRBV2 | TGTGCCAGCAGGGTTATCTCTAGCGGGGGAGAGACCCAGTACTTC | CASRVISSGGETQYF
TRBJ2-7 | once | TRBD1 | TRBV5-8 | TGTGCCAGCAGCCCTGGGACAGGGAACGAGCAGTACTTC | CASSPGTGNEQYF
TRBJ2-3 | NA | NA | TRBV5-1 | TGCGCCAGCAGCTTTGCCGGGACTTCAAGCACAGATACGCAGTATTTT | CASSFAGTSSTDTQYF
TRBJ2-1 | NA | NA | TRBV5-6 | TGTGCCAGCAGCTTGGTAGGCGTGGGGGGCTCCTACAATGAGCAGTTCTTC | CASSLVGVGGSYNEQFF
TRBJ1-5 | NA | TRBD1 | TRBV30 | TGTGCCTGGAGAGCAGGGGGCGGGAATCAGCCCCAGCATTTT | CAWRAGGGNQPQHF
TRBJ2-7 | once | NA | TRBV7-2 | TGTGCCAGCAGCTTAGGGGCGGGTTTCTCCTACGAGCAGTACTTC | CASSLGAGFSYEQYF
TRBJ1-4 | NA | TRBD1 | TRBV6-5 | TGTGCCAGCAGCCCCCGGACAGGGAGTGAAAAACTGTTTTTT | CASSPRTGSEKLFF
TRBJ2-3 | NA | NA | TRBV29-1 | TGCAGCGTGGCAAAGGGGGGCACAGATACGCAGTATTTT | CSVAKGGTDTQYF
TRBJ2-5 | NA | TRBD2 | TRBV7-9 | TGTGCCAGCAGCTTAGGTCTAGCGGGCCAAGAGACCCAGTACTTC | CASSLGLAGQETQYF
TRBJ2-7 | once | NA | TRBV11-2 | TGTGCCAGCAGCTTACCCAGGTTAGGCCGATTCTACGAGCAGTACTTC | CASSLPRLGRFYEQYF
TRBJ2-1 | NA | NA | TRBV30 | TGTGCCTGGAGTCCCGAAGGGGATGAGCAGTTCTTC | CAWSPEGDEQFF
TRBJ2-1 | NA | TRBD2 | TRBV19 | TGTGCCAGTAGCCCCCATATCGGACTAGCGGGAGGGCCTGCCCCGACTCAGTTCTTC | CASSPHIGLAGGPAPTQFF
TRBJ1-5 | NA | NA | TRBV6-6 | TGTGCCAGCCAGTTACGGGGGGGGTCATCTCCCCAGCATTTT | CASQLRGGSSPQHF
TRBJ1-3 | once | NA | TRBV6-5 | TGTGCCAGCAGGGCAAGGGAAGTACGGGGAAACACCATATATTTT | CASRAREVRGNTIYF
TRBJ2-7 | once | NA | TRBV7-8 | TGTGCCAGCAGCTTAGGGGCCTGGGCGGGGCTTCCCTACGAGCAGTACTTC | CASSLGAWAGLPYEQYF
TRBJ2-7 | few | NA | TRBV11-3 | TGTGCCAGCAGCTCCACTTTAGCTGTTGACGGATCCTACGAGCAGTACTTC | CASSSTLAVDGSYEQYF
TRBJ1-1 | NA | TRBD1 | TRBV27 | TGTGCCAGCAGTTCCAGACAGGGGGCTGACACTGAAGCTTTCTTT | CASSSRQGADTEAFF
TRBJ2-7 | NA | TRBD2 | TRBV6-6 | TGTGCCAGCAGTCCCCCTAGCGGCCTAATCTACGAGCAGTACTTC | CASSPPSGLIYEQYF
TRBJ2-2 | NA | NA | TRBV2 | TGTGCCAGCAGTGATATTAGCGCGAACACCGGGGAGCTGTTTTTT | CASSDISANTGELFF